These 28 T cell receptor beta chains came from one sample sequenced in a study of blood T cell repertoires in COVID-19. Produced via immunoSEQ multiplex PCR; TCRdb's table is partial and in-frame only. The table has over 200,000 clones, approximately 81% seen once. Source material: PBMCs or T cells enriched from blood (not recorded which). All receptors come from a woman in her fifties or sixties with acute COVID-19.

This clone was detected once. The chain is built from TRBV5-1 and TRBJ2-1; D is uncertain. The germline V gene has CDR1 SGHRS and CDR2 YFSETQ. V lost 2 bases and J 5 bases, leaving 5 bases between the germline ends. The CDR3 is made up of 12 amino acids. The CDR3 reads CASSFQNNEQFF. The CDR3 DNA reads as TGCGCCAGCAGCTTCCAGAACAATGAGCAGTTCTTC.

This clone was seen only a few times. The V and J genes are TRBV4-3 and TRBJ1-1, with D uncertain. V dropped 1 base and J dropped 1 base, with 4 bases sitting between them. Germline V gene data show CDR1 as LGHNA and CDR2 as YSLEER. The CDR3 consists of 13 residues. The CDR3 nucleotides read TGCGCCAGCAGCCAAGCGGGGAACACTGAAGCTTTCTTT. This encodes CASSQAGNTEAFF.

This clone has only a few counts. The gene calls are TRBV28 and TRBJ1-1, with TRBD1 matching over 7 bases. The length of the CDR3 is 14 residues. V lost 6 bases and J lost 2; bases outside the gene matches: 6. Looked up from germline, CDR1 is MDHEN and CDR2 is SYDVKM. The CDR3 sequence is CASRKGQPNTEAFF. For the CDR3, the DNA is TGTGCCAGCAGGAAGGGACAGCCCAACACTGAAGCTTTCTTT.

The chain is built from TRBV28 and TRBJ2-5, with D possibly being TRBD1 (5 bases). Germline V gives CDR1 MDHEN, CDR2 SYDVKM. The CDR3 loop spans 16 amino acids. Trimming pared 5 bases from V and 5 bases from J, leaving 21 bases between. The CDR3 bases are TGTGCCAGCAGTCCCGGACAATCTCTAGTCGGGGAGACCCAGTACTTC. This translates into CASSPGQSLVGETQYF.

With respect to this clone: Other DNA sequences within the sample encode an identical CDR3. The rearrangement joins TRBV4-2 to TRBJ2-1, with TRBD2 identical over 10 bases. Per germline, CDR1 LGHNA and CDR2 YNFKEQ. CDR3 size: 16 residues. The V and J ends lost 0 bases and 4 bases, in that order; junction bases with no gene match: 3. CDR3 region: CASSQDQAGGYNEQFF. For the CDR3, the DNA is TGTGCCAGCAGCCAAGATCAAGCGGGAGGGTACAATGAGCAGTTCTTC.

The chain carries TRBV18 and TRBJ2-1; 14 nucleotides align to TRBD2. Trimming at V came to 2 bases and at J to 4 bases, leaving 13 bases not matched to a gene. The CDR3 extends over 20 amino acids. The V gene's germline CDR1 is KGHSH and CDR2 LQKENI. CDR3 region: CASSPLSLGTSGSTYNEQFF. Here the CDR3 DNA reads TGTGCCAGCTCACCATTGAGCTTGGGGACTAGCGGGAGTACGTACAATGAGCAGTTCTTC.

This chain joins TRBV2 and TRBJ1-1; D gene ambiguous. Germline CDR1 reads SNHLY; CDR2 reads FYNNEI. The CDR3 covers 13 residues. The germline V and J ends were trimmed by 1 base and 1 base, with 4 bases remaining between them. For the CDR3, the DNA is TGTGCCAGCAGTGAAGGGCCGAACACTGAAGCTTTCTTT. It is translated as CASSEGPNTEAFF.

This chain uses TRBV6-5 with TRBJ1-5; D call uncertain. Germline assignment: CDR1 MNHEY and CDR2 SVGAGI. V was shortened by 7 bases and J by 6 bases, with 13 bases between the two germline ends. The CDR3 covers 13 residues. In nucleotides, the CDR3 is TGTGCCAGCAAGTCTGTGGGAGGTCAGCCCCAGCATTTT. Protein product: CASKSVGGQPQHF.

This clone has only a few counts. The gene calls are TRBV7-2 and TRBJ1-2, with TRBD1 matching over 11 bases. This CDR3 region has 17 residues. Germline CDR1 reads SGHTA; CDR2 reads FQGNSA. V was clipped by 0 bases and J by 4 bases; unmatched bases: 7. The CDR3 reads CASSLADRGRVGYGYTF. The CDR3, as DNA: TGTGCCAGCAGCTTAGCGGACAGGGGGCGCGTCGGCTATGGCTACACCTTC.

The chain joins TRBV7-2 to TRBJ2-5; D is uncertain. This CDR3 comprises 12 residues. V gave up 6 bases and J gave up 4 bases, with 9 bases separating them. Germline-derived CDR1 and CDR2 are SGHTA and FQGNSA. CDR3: CASSLISETQYF. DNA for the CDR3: TGTGCCAGCAGTTTAATCTCAGAGACCCAGTACTTC.

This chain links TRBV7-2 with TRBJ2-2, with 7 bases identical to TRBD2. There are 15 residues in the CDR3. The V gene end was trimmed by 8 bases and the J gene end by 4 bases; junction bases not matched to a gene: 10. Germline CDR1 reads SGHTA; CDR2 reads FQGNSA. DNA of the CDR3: TGTGCCAGCGGCGGAGGGGAGGGCGGCACCGGGGAGCTGTTTTTT. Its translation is CASGGGEGGTGELFF.

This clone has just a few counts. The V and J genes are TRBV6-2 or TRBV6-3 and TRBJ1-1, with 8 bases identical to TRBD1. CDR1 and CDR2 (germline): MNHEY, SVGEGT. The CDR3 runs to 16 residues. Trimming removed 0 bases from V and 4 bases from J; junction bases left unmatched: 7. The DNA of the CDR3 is TGTGCCAGCAGTTACTCGACAGGGGATGGGGGCACTGAAGCTTTCTTT. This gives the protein CASSYSTGDGGTEAFF.

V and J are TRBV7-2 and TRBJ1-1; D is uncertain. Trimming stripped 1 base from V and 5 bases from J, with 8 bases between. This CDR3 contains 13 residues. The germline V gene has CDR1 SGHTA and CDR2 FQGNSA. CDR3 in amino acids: CASSLGAGTEAFF. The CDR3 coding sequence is TGTGCCAGCAGCTTAGGGGCTGGAACTGAAGCTTTCTTT. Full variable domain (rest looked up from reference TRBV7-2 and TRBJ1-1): GAGVSQSPSNKVTEKGKDVELRCDPISGHTALYWYRQSLGQGLEFLIYFQGNSAPDKSGLPSDRFSAERTGGSVSTLTIQRTQQEDSAVYLCASSLGAGTEAFFGQGTRLTVV.

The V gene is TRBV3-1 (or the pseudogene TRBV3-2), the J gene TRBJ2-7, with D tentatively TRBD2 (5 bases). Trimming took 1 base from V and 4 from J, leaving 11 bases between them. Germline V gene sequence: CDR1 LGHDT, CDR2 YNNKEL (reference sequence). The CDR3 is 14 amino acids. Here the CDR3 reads CASSQGAGIYEQYF. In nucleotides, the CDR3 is TGTGCCAGCAGCCAAGGGGCCGGGATATACGAGCAGTACTTC.

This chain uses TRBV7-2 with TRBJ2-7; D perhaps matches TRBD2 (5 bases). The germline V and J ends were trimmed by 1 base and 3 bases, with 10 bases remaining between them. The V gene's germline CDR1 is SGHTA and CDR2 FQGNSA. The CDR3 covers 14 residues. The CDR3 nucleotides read TGTGCCAGCAGCTTAGATTTTAGCGTCTACGAGCAGTACTTC. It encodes CASSLDFSVYEQYF.

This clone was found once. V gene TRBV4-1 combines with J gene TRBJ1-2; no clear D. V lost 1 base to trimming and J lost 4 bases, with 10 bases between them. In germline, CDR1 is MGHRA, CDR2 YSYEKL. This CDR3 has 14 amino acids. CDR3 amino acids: CASSQVAELYGYTF. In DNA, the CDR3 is TGCGCCAGCAGCCAAGTCGCGGAACTCTATGGCTACACCTTC.

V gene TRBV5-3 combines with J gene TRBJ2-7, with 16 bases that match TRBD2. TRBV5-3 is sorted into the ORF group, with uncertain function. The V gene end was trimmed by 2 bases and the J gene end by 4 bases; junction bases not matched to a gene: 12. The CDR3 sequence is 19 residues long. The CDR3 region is CARSFRTGTSGRAWYEQYF. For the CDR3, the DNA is TGTGCCAGAAGCTTCAGAACCGGGACTAGCGGGAGGGCCTGGTACGAGCAGTACTTC.

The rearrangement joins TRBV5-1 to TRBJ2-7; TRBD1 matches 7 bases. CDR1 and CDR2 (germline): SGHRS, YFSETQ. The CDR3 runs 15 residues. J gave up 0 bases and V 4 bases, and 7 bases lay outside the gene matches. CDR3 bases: TGCGCCAGCAGCAAACAGGGGTCTAACTCCTACGAGCAGTACTTC. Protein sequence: CASSKQGSNSYEQYF.

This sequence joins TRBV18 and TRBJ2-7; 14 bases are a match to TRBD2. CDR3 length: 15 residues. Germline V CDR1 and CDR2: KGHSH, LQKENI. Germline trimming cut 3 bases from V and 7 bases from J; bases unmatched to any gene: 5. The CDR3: CASSPQGLAGGEQYF. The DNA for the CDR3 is TGTGCCAGCTCACCTCAAGGACTAGCGGGGGGTGAGCAGTACTTC.

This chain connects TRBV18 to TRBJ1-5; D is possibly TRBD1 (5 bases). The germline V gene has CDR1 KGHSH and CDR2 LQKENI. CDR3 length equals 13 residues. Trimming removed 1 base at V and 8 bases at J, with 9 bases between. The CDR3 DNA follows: TGTGCCAGCTCACCACATCAGGGTGAGCCCCAGCATTTT. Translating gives CASSPHQGEPQHF.

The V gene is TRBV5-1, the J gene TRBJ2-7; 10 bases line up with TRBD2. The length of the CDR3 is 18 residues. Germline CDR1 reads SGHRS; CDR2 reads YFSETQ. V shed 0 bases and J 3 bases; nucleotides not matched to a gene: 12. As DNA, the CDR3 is TGCGCCAGCAGCTTGGACACAATCATAGCGGGGGGATACTACGAGCAGTACTTC. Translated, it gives CASSLDTIIAGGYYEQYF.

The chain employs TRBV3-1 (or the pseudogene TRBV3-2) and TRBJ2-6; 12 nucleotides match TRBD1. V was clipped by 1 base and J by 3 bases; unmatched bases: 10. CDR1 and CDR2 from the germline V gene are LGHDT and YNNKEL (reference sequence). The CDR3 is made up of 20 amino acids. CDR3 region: CASSQVLGQGAPGGANVLTF. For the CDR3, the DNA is TGTGCCAGCAGCCAAGTATTGGGACAGGGGGCGCCTGGTGGGGCCAACGTCCTGACTTTC.

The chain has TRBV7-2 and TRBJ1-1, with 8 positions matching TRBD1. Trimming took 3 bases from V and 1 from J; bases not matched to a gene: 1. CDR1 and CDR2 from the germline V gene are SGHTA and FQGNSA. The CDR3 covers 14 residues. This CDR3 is CASSFTGGNTEAFF. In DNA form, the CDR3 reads TGTGCCAGCAGCTTTACAGGGGGGAACACTGAAGCTTTCTTT.

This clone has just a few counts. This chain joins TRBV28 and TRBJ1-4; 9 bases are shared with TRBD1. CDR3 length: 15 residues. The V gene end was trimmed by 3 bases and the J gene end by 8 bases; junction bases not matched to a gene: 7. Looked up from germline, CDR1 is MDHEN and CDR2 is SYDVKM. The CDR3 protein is CASSLGQGDGEKLFF. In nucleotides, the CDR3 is TGTGCCAGCAGTTTGGGACAGGGAGACGGGGAAAAACTGTTTTTT.

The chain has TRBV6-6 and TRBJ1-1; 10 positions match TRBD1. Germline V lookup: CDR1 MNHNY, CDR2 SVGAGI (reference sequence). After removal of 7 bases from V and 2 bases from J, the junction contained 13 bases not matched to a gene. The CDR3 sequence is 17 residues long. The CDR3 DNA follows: TGTGCCAGCACTCGCGGGACAGGGGACGCTATAAACACTGAAGCTTTCTTT. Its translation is CASTRGTGDAINTEAFF.

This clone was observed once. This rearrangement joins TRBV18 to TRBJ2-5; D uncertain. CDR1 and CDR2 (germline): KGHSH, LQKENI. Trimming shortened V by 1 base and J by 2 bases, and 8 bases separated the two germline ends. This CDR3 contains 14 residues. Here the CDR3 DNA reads TGTGCCAGCTCACCACAGCTCACGCAAGAGACCCAGTACTTC. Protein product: CASSPQLTQETQYF.

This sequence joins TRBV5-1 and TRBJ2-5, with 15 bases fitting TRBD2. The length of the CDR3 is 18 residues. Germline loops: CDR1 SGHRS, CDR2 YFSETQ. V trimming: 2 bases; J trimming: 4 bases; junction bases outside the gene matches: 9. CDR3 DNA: TGCGCCAGCAGCTTCCGGACTAGCGGGGGGGCCGTTTTAGAGACCCAGTACTTC. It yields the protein CASSFRTSGGAVLETQYF.

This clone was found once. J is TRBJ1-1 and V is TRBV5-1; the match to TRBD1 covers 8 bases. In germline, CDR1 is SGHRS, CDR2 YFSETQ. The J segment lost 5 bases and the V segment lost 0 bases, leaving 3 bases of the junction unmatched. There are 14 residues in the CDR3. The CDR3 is CASSLDRGVTEAFF. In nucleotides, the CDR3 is TGCGCCAGCAGCTTGGACAGGGGGGTAACTGAAGCTTTCTTT.